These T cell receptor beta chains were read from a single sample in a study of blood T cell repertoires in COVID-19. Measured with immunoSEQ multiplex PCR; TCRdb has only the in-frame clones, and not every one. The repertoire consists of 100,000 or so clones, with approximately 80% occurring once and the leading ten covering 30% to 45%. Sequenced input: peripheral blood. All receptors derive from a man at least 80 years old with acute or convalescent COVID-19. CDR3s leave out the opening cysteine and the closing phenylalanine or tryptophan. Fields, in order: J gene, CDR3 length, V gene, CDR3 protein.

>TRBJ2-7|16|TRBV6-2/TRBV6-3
ASSLEGTGVSSSYEQY
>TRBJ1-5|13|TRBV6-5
ASSYSKRSNQPQH
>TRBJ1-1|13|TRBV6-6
ASSHPGQGWTEAF
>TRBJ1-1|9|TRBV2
ASKIAAEAF
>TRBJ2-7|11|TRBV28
ASSFPTTYEQY
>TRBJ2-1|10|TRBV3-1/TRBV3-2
ASSQEWGLQF
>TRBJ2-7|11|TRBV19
ASSPGRPYEQY
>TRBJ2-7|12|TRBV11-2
ASSAGLASYEQY
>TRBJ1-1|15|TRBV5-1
ASRHPGHVPMNTEAF
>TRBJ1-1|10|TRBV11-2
ASSLDGTEAF
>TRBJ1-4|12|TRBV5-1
ASSSRTGDEKLF
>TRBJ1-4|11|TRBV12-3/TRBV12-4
ASSALQGQKLF
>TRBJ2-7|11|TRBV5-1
ASSMTGPHEQY
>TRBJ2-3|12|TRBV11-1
ASSEGGFTDTQY
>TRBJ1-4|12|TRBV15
ATSKQGGREKLF
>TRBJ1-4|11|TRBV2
ASSGQGGEKLF
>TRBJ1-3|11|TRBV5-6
ASSLDRANTIY
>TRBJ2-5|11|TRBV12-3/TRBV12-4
ASSLRDVETQY
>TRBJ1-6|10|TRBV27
ASSFGNSPLH
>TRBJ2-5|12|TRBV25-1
ASSVQGTQETQY
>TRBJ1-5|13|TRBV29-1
SVRVGGGGNQPQH
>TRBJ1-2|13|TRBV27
ASSPDRGPAGGYT
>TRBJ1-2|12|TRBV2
ASGTGTQFNGYT
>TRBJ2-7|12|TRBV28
ASSLVTASYEQY
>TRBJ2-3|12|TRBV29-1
SSWTSGRTDTQY
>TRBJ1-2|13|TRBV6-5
ASRSPGGTNYGYT
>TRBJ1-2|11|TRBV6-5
ASRTGANYGYT
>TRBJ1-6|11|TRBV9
ASSVGGGSALH
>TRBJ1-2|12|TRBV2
ASRGGTFSYGYT
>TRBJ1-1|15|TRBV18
ASSPQGAKGMNTEAF
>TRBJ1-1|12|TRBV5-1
ASSSTGGRTEAF
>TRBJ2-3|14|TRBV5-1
ASSLGITQGTDTQY
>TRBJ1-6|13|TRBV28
ASSLRGTGYSPLH